A selection of T cell receptor beta chains follows, all from one sample in a study of blood T cell repertoires in COVID-19. Using immunoSEQ multiplex PCR, the repertoire was profiled, and TCRdb retains in-frame clones only, with some absent. Among about 340,000 clones, around 88% were seen once, and the ten largest hold just under 3%. Sequencing was done on a sample of peripheral blood. All receptors come from a man aged 30 to 39 with active or convalescent COVID-19. CDR3s include the opening cysteine and the closing phenylalanine or tryptophan. The D gene is left open where the match is weak. Rows may omit the clone size; those that give it use once, few, many or a size class.

size | D | J | V | length | DNA | CDR3
NA | NA | TRBJ2-1 | TRBV7-3 | 16 | TGTGCCAGCAGCTTAACGTTAGGCGGGGTCAGGAATGAGCAGTTCTTC | CASSLTLGGVRNEQFF
NA | TRBD1 | TRBJ1-1 | TRBV7-6 | 18 | TGTGCCAGCAGCTCGACCCGCGGGACAGGGACGCGCGGCACTGAAGCTTTCTTT | CASSSTRGTGTRGTEAFF
few | TRBD1 | TRBJ1-2 | TRBV4-2 | 15 | TGTGCCAGCAGCCCAAACCGGGACAGGGGCGGAGGCTACACCTTC | CASSPNRDRGGGYTF
NA | TRBD2 | TRBJ2-3 | TRBV30 | 15 | TGTGCCTGGAGTGTCCTAGCGGGGAGCACAGATACGCAGTATTTT | CAWSVLAGSTDTQYF
NA | NA | TRBJ2-1 | TRBV19 | 17 | TGTGCCAGTAGTGGGAGAGGGGGCGGGACTTTCTACAATGAGCAGTTCTTC | CASSGRGGGTFYNEQFF
NA | TRBD2 | TRBJ2-5 | TRBV9 | 16 | TGTGCCAGCAGCCCCTTGGGGGGGGAGCCTACCCAAACCCAGTACTTC | CASSPLGGEPTQTQYF
NA | TRBD2 | TRBJ2-2 | TRBV19 | 18 | TGTGCCAGCCGGCCGGGACTAGCGTTTTTCTGGGACACCGGGGAGCTGTTTTTT | CASRPGLAFFWDTGELFF
NA | NA | TRBJ2-7 | TRBV10-3 | 11 | TGTGCCATCAGCACAGGGATCGAGCAGTACTTC | CAISTGIEQYF
NA | NA | TRBJ2-3 | TRBV27 | 14 | TGTGCCAGCAGTTTAGGTCAGGCCCTAGATACGCAGTATTTT | CASSLGQALDTQYF
once | TRBD1 | TRBJ1-5 | TRBV24-1 | 16 | TGTGCCACCAGTGGTTCCGGGACAGGGGGCAATCAGCCCCAGCATTTT | CATSGSGTGGNQPQHF
once | TRBD1 | TRBJ1-4 | TRBV5-1 | 14 | TGCGCCAGCAGCTCCCGGGACAGGGACGAAAAACTGTTTTTT | CASSSRDRDEKLFF
once | TRBD2 | TRBJ2-5 | TRBV2 | 16 | TGTGCCAGCAGACGTAGACTAGCGGGGGGCCGTGAGACCCAGTACTTC | CASRRRLAGGRETQYF
NA | TRBD1 | TRBJ1-5 | TRBV5-1 | 14 | TGCGCCAGCAGCTGGGGACAGGCGGGTCAGCCCCAGCATTTT | CASSWGQAGQPQHF
NA | NA | TRBJ2-2 | TRBV7-3 | 13 | TGTGCCAGCGGCCTCAGGGGCTCCGGGGAGCTGTTTTTT | CASGLRGSGELFF
NA | NA | TRBJ2-1 | TRBV4-3 | 13 | TGCGCCAGCAGCCAAACAATCCTAGATGAGCAGTTCTTC | CASSQTILDEQFF
NA | NA | TRBJ2-7 | TRBV7-8 | 15 | TGTGCCAGCAGCCAGTGGACGGGAAGCTCCTACGAGCAGTACTTC | CASSQWTGSSYEQYF
NA | NA | TRBJ1-2 | TRBV5-4 | 15 | TGTGCCAGCAGCTCCCGAAACAGGGTTACGGATGGCTACACCTTC | CASSSRNRVTDGYTF